The source of this TCR beta chain is a study of T cells after yellow fever vaccination. Study-level points and caveats: Most clones from primary vaccination were detected again post-booster (roughly 96% CD4, more than 85% CD8).

This clonotype was seen repeatedly, ten times or more. Its antigen is as yet unknown. V was shortened by 0 bases and J by 4 bases, with 15 bases between the two germline ends. The CDR3 has 16 amino acids. CDR1 SGHRS and CDR2 YFSETQ come from the germline V gene. TCRdb itself ran the 5' RACE reads through MiXCR, one entry per CDR3 protein. The sample has 100,000 to 150,000 distinct CDR3 sequences; under 8% are singletons. Sequencing was performed on CD4+ T cells sorted from PBMCs, taken 10 to 11 days after the first yellow fever vaccination. V is TRBV5-1 and J is TRBJ2-3; D uncertain. The TCR comes from a man aged 18 to 29 who received the YFV17D yellow fever vaccine. The CDR3 sequence is CASSLAPSEDADTQYF. The CDR3, as DNA: TGCGCCAGCAGCTTGGCCCCGTCTGAAGACGCAGATACGCAGTATTTT.